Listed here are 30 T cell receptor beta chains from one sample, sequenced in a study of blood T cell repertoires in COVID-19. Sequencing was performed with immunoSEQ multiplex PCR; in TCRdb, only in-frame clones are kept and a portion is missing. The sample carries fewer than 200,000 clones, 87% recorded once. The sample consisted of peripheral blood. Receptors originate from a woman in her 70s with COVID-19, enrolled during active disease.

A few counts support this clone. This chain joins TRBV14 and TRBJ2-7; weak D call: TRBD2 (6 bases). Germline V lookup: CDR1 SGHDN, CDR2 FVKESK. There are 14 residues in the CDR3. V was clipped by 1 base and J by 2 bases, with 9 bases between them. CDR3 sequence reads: CASSQVPGAYEQYF. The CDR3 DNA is TGTGCCAGCAGCCAAGTGCCGGGAGCCTACGAGCAGTACTTC.

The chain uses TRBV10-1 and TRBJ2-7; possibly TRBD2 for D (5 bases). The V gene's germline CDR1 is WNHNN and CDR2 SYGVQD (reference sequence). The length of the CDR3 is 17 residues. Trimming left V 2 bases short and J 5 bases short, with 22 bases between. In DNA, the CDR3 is TGCGCCAGCAGTGAGAGGGTAGGGTCGGGGTGTTTTCACGAGCAGTACTTC. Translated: CASSERVGSGCFHEQYF.

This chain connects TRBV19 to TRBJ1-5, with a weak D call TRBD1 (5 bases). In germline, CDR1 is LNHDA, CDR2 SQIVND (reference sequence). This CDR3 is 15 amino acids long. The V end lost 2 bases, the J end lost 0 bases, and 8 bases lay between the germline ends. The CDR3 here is CASSIRGYSNQPQHF. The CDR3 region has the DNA TGTGCCAGTAGTATACGGGGGTATAGCAATCAGCCCCAGCATTTT.

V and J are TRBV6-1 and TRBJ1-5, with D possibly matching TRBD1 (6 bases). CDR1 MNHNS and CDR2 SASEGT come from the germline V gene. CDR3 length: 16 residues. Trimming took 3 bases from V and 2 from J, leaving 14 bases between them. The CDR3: CASSDETGTRNQPQHF. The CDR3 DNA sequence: TGTGCCAGCAGTGATGAAACCGGGACACGCAATCAGCCCCAGCATTTT.

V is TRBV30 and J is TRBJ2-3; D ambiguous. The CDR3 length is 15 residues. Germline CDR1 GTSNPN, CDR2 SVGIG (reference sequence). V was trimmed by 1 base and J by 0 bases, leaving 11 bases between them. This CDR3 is CAWSAGLPSTDTQYF. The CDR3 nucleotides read TGTGCCTGGAGTGCAGGATTGCCTAGCACAGATACGCAGTATTTT. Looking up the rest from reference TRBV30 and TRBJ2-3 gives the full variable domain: SQTIHQWPATLVQPVGSPLSLECTVEGTSNPNLYWYRQAAGRGLQLLFYSVGIGQISSEVPQNLSASRPQDRQFILSSKKLLLSDSGFYLCAWSAGLPSTDTQYFGPGTRLTVL.

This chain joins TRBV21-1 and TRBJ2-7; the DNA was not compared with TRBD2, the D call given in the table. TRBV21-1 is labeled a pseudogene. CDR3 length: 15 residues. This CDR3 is CASIQSQILSYEQYF. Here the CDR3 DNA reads TGTGCCAGCATCCAAAGCCAAATCCTCTCCTACGAGCAGTACTTC.

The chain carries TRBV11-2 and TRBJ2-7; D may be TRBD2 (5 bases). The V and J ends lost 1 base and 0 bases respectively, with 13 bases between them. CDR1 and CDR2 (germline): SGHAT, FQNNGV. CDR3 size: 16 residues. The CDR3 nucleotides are TGTGCCAGCAGCTTAGGGAAGCGGAAAAGCTCCTACGAGCAGTACTTC. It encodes CASSLGKRKSSYEQYF.

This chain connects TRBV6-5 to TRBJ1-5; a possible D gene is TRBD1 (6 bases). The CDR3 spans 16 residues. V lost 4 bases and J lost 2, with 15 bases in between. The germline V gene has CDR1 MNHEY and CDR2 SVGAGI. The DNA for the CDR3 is TGTGCCAGCAGTTTGAGGTGGGCAGGGGGCAATCAGCCCCAGCATTTT. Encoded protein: CASSLRWAGGNQPQHF.

The CDR3 protein is CASSLKGDNNSPLHF. The CDR3 DNA sequence: TGTGCCAGCAGCTTAAAAGGGGATAATAATTCACCCCTCCACTTT. The chain employs TRBV11-2 and TRBJ1-6; a possible D gene is TRBD1 (5 bases). This CDR3 has 15 amino acids. Germline loops: CDR1 SGHAT, CDR2 FQNNGV. Trimming left V 2 bases short and J 5 bases short, with 10 bases between.

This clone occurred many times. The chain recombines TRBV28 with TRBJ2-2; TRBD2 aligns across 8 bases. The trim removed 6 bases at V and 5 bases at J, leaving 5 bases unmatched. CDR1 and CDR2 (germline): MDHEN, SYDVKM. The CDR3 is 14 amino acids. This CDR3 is CASSGRAGTGELFF. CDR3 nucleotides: TGTGCCAGCAGCGGGAGGGCTGGGACCGGGGAGCTGTTTTTT.

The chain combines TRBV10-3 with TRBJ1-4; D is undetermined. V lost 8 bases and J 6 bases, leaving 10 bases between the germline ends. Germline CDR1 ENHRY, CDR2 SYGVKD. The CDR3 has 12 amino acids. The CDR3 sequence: CAISGLDEKLFF. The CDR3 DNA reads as TGTGCCATCTCGGGGTTGGATGAAAAACTGTTTTTT.

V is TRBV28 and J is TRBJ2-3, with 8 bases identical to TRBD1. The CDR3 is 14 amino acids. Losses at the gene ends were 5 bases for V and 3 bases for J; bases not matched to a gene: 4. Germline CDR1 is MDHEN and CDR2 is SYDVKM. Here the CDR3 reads CASSGQGETDTQYF. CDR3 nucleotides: TGTGCCAGCAGTGGACAGGGTGAAACAGATACGCAGTATTTT.

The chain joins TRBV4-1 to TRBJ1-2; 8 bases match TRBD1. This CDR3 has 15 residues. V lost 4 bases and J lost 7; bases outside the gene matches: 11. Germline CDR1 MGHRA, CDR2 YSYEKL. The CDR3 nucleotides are TGCGCCAGCAGCCCCCAGGACAGGGTTTTGGGTGGCTACACCTTC. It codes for CASSPQDRVLGGYTF.

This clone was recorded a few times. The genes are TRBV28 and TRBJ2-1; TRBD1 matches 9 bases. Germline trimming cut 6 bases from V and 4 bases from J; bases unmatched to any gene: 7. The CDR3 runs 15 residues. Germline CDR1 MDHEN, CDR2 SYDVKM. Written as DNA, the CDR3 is TGTGCCAGCAGCAGACCGGGACAGGGTTACAATGAGCAGTTCTTC. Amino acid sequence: CASSRPGQGYNEQFF.

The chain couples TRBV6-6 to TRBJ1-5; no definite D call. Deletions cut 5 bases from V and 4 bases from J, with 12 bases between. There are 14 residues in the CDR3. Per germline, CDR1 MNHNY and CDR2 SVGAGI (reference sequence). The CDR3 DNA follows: TGTGCCAGCAGTGACGAGGGCAGGAATCAGCCCCAGCATTTT. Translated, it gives CASSDEGRNQPQHF.

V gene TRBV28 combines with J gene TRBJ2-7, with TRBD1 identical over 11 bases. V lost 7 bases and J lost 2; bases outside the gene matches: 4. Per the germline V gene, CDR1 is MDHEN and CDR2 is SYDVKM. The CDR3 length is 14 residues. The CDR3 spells CASKRDRGAYEQYF. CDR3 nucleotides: TGTGCCAGCAAACGGGACAGGGGGGCCTACGAGCAGTACTTC.

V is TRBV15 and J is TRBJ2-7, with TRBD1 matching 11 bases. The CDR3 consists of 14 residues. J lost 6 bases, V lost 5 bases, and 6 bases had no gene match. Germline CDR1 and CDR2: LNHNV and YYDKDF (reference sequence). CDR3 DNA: TGTGCCACCAGCGGTACCGGGACAGGGGGCGAGCAGTACTTC. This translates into CATSGTGTGGEQYF.

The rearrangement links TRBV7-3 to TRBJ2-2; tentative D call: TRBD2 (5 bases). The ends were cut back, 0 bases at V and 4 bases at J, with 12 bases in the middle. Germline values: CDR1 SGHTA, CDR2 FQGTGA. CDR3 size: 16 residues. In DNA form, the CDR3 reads TGTGCCAGCAGCTTAACCTCTAGCCGGGGCACCGGGGAGCTGTTTTTT. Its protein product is CASSLTSSRGTGELFF.

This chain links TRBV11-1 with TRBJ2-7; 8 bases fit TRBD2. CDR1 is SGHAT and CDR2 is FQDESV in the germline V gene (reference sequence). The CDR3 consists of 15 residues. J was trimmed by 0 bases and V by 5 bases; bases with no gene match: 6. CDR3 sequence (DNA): TGTGCCAGCAGCACCGGGAGGGCCCGCTCCTACGAGCAGTACTTC. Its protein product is CASSTGRARSYEQYF.

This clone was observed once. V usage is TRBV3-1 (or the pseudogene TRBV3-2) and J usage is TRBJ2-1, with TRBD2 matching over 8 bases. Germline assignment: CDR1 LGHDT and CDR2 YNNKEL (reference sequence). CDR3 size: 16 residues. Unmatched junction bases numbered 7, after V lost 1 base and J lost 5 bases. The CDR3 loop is CASSQAPLAVNNEQFF. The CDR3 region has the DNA TGTGCCAGCAGCCAAGCCCCACTAGCGGTTAACAATGAGCAGTTCTTC.

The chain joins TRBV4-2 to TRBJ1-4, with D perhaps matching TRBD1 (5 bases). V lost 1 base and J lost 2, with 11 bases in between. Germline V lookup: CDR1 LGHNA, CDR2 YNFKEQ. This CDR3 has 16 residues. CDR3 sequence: CASSQAGGSTNEKLFF. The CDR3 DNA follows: TGTGCCAGCAGCCAAGCGGGGGGTTCTACTAATGAAAAACTGTTTTTT.

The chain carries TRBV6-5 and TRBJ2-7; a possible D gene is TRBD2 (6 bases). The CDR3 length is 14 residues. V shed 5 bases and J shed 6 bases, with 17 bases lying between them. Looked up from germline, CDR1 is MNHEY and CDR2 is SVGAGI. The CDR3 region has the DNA TGTGCCAGCAGTAGGTCCGGGACTCAAGGCGAGCAGTACTTC. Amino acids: CASSRSGTQGEQYF.

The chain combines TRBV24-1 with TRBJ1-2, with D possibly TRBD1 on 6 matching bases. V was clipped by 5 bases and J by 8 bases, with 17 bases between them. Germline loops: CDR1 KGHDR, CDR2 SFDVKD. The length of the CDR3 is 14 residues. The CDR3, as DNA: TGTGCCACCAGTGCGGGACACAAGCCCGGGGGCTACACCTTC. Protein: CATSAGHKPGGYTF.

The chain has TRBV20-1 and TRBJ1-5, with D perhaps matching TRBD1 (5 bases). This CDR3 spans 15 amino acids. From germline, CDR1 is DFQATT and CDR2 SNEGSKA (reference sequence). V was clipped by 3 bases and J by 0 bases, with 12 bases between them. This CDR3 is CSASERGASNQPQHF. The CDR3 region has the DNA TGCAGTGCTAGTGAAAGGGGTGCTAGCAATCAGCCCCAGCATTTT.

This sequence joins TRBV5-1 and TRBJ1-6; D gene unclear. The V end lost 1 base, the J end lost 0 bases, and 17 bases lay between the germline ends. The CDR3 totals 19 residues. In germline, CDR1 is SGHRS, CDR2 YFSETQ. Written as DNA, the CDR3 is TGCGCCAGCAGCTTGAATCCGGTGCTCCGGAGCTCCTATAATTCACCCCTCCACTTT. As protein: CASSLNPVLRSSYNSPLHF.

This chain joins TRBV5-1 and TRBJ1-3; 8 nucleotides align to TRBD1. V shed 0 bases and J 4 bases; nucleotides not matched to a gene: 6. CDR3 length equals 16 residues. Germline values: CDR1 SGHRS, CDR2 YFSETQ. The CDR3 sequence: CASSLGTGQPGNTIYF. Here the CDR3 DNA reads TGCGCCAGCAGCTTGGGGACAGGGCAACCCGGAAACACCATATATTTT.

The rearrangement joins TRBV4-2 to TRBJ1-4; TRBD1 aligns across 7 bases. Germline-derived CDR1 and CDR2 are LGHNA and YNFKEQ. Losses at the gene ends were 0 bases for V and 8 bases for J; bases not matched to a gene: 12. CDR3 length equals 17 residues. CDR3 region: CASSQENSQGRGEKLFF. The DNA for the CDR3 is TGTGCCAGCAGCCAAGAAAACTCACAGGGGAGAGGCGAAAAACTGTTTTTT.

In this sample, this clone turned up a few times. CDR3 region: CASSYSGQGYEQYF. In DNA form, the CDR3 reads TGTGCCAGCTCATACTCGGGACAGGGCTACGAGCAGTACTTC. The J gene is TRBJ2-7, the V gene TRBV18, with 9 positions matching TRBD1. There are 14 residues in the CDR3. Germline trimming cut 5 bases from V and 3 bases from J; bases unmatched to any gene: 5. Germline values: CDR1 KGHSH, CDR2 LQKENI.

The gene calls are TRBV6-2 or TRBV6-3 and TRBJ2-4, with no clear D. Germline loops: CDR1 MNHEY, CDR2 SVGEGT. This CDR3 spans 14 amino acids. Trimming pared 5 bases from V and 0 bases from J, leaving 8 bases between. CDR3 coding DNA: TGTGCCAGCAGTCAGAACATAGCCAAAAACATTCAGTACTTC. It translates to CASSQNIAKNIQYF.

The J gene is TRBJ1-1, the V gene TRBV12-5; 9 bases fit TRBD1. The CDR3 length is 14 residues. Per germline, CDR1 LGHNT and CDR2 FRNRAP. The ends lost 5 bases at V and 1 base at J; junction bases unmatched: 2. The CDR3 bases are TGTGCTAGTGGTCCGGGACAGGGGAACACTGAAGCTTTCTTT. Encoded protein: CASGPGQGNTEAFF.